What follows describes a single TCR beta chain. Its antigen is as yet unknown. These data belong to a study of a mutant IDH1 vaccine in newly diagnosed glioma. At the level of the study: In some groups vaccination began 4-6 weeks post-radiotherapy; others received it with temozolomide.

Sequencing used immunoSEQ multiplex PCR; TCRdb keeps in-frame clones, though not all of them. The sample comprises some 70,000 clones, about 80% of which are singletons, and approximately 12% rests with the top ten. Time point of the sample: week 23, last vaccination. Vaccination used 300 ug of mutant IDH1 20-mer peptide per dose, with topical imiquimod. This specimen consisted of PBMCs, obtained from a glioma patient whose treatment included an IDH1 peptide vaccine. This clonotype was sampled from a young man with glioma.

CDR3 DNA sequence: TGTGCCAGCAGGCAATACAGGGGCGTCGGCGAAAAACTGTTTTTT. The encoded protein is CASRQYRGVGEKLFF. The V and J genes are TRBV6-1 and TRBJ1-4, with TRBD1 matching 7 bases. The V gene end was trimmed by 6 bases and the J gene end by 8 bases; junction bases not matched to a gene: 12. Germline loops: CDR1 MNHNS, CDR2 SASEGT. The CDR3 extends over 15 amino acids.